The 4 T cell receptor beta chains reported below all come from one sample, sequenced in a study of cytomegalovirus exposure and HLA in healthy donors. The PCR used 60 Vbeta and 13 Jbeta primers. The data were produced by immunoSEQ multiplex PCR, yet TCRdb's version contains in-frame clones alone and is incomplete. Of 90,000 to 120,000 clones listed, approximately 66% are singletons. The sequenced material came from PBMCs. The source of these receptors is a man between 40 and 49 years old in good health and CMV-seropositive.

The V call is TRBV7-3, the J call TRBJ2-4, with TRBD2 identical over 11 bases. This CDR3 region has 16 residues. CDR1 SGHTA and CDR2 FQGTGA come from the germline V gene. V trimming: 5 bases; J trimming: 8 bases; junction bases outside the gene matches: 11. CDR3 residues: CASSRSGRGGGDIQYF. CDR3 bases: TGTGCCAGCAGCCGTAGCGGGAGGGGCGGTGGGGACATTCAGTACTTC.

The table lists this clone with a few counts. The J gene is TRBJ1-2, the V gene TRBV2; tentatively, D is TRBD1 (6 bases). This CDR3 is 13 amino acids long. The V end lost 7 bases, the J end lost 8 bases, and 17 bases lay between the germline ends. Germline CDR1 and CDR2: SNHLY and FYNNEI. CDR3 in amino acids: CASIRTPQGGYTF. The DNA of the CDR3 is TGTGCCAGCATTCGGACACCCCAGGGGGGCTACACCTTC.

In its sample, this clone was seen once. The chain couples TRBV2 to TRBJ2-2; 10 nucleotides align to TRBD2. J lost 5 bases, V lost 1 base, and 1 base had no gene match. CDR1 is SNHLY and CDR2 is FYNNEI in the germline V gene. The CDR3 spans 15 residues. CDR3 amino acids: CASSEVTSGTGELFF. CDR3 coding DNA: TGTGCCAGCAGTGAAGTGACTAGCGGGACCGGGGAGCTGTTTTTT.

The CDR3 DNA reads as TGCAGCGTTGGGACAGATCGGGCTTTCTTT. Translated, it gives CSVGTDRAFF. The chain links TRBV29-1 to TRBJ1-1; TRBD1 is a possible D gene (6 bases). Deletions cut 4 bases from V and 11 bases from J, with 11 bases between. The CDR3 is 10 residues long. Germline CDR1 is SQVTM and CDR2 is ANQGSEA.